This T cell receptor (beta chain) was recovered during a study of blood T cell repertoires in COVID-19. Original analysis: Estimates of nucleated cell counts were drawn from the amplification of reference gene primers. Only in-frame clones appear in the TCRdb table, and some are missing; sequencing was by immunoSEQ multiplex PCR. The D gene and trimming were derived from the DNA, and the V and J assignments and clone size from that table. The repertoire holds about 200,000 clones, 89% seen once, with 7.5% to 10% in the top ten. V lost 9 bases and J lost 7; bases outside the gene matches: 3. The CDR3 contains 12 residues. Germline V gene lookup returns CDR1 SGHDN and CDR2 FVKESK. Cohort assignment relied on participant-reported clinical history.

The TCR was taken from a woman aged 18-29 years who had recovered from COVID-19. The V and J genes are TRBV14 and TRBJ1-6, with TRBD1 matching over 7 bases. The specimen was PBMCs or T cells enriched from blood (not recorded which). CDR3 loop: CAREGANSPLHF. The DNA for the CDR3 is TGTGCCAGGGAGGGGGCCAATTCACCCCTCCACTTT.